What follows is one TCR beta chain and its context. The antigen is undetermined. This entry comes from a study of T cells after yellow fever vaccination. Study outcomes and limitations: Boosting was followed by the reappearance of most primary-vaccination clones (just under 98% CD4, about 90% CD8).

MiXCR, applied by TCRdb to the 5' RACE reads, yields one record per CDR3 protein. The data contain a few hundred thousand distinct CDR3 sequences, around 9.3% of them singletons. The CDR3 length is 14 residues. Deletions cut 5 bases from V and 2 bases from J, with 13 bases between. Germline CDR1 reads MNHEY; CDR2 reads SVGEGT. The sequence derives from a man younger than 30 who received the YFV17D yellow fever vaccine. Sequenced here: CD4+ T cells sorted from PBMCs, sampled 5 days after the yellow fever booster vaccination. The chain combines TRBV6-2 or TRBV6-3 with TRBJ2-7, with D unresolved. The CDR3 DNA reads as TGTGCCAGCAGTCGATCAACTAAGGCCTACGAGCAGTACTTC. As protein: CASSRSTKAYEQYF.